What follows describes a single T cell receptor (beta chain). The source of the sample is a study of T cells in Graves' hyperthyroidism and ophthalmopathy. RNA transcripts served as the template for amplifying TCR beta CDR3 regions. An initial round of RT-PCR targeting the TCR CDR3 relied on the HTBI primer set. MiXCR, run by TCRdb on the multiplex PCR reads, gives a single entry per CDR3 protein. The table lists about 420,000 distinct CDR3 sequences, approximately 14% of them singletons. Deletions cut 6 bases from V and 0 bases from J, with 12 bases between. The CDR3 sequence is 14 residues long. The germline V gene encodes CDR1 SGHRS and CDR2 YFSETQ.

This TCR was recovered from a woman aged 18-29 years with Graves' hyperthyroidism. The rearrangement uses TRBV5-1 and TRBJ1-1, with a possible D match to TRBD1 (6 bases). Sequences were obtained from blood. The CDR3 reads CASMGGALNTEAFF. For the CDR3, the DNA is TGCGCCAGCATGGGGGGCGCTCTGAACACTGAAGCTTTCTTT.